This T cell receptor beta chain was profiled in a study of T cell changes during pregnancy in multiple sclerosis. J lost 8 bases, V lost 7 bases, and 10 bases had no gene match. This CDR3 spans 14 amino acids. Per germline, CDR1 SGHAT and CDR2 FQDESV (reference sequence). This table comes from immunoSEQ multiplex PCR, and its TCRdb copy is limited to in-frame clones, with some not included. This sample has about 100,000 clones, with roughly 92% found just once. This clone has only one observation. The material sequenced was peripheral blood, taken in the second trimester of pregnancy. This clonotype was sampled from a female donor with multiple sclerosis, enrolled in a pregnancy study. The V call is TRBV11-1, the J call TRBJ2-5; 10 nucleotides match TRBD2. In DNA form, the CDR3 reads TGTGCCAGCAAGGGCGGACTAGCGGTATCTACCCAGTACTTC. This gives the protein CASKGGLAVSTQYF. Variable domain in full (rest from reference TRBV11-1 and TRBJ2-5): EAEVAQSPRYKITEKSQAVAFWCDPISGHATLYWYRQILGQGPELLVQFQDESVVDDSQLPKDRFSAERLKGVDSTLKIQPAELGDSAMYLCASKGGLAVSTQYFGPGTRLLVL.